This TCR beta chain was retrieved from a study of cytomegalovirus exposure and HLA in healthy donors. Both 60 Vbeta primers and 13 Jbeta primers went into the PCR. Some clones are missing from TCRdb's copy, which holds only in-frame ones; the method was immunoSEQ multiplex PCR. The table has approximately 140,000 clones, around 82% seen once. This clonotype was sampled from a man aged 40-49 years in good health and CMV-seropositive. Sequencing was carried out using PBMCs.

CDR3 nucleotide sequence: TGTGCCAGCAGCTTGGGACAGGGGGCTAGTGCCGGGGAGCTGTTTTTT. Translation gives CASSLGQGASAGELFF. The J gene is TRBJ2-2, the V gene TRBV7-2; 12 nucleotides match TRBD1. Looked up from germline, CDR1 is SGHTA and CDR2 is FQGNSA. This CDR3 is 16 amino acids long. The junction had 5 bases not matched to a gene; V was cut back by 3 bases and J by 6 bases. Full variable domain (remainder filled in from reference TRBV7-2 and TRBJ2-2): GAGVSQSPSNKVTEKGKDVELRCDPISGHTALYWYRQSLGQGLEFLIYFQGNSAPDKSGLPSDRFSAERTGGSVSTLTIQRTQQEDSAVYLCASSLGQGASAGELFFGEGSRLTVL.